This T cell receptor (beta chain) was identified in a study of T cell repertoires in cytomegalovirus infection (dated by TCRdb to between 2017 and 2020). With regard to the full study: Because public TCR beta signatures pointed to carriage of CMV infection together with the matching HLA type, the HLA type of each donor mattered for the analysis. The study at large found these results: In both this cohort and an independent cohort of more than 350 donors, the cumulative frequency of public TCR beta family members distinguished carriers of CMV infection plus the relevant HLA type. The ex vivo response was dominated by HLA-C-restricted CMV-specific TCR beta clonotypes, and the single most frequent clonotype in two of eight donors was supplied by these HLA-C-restricted clonotypes.

The table lists this clonotype with many counts. What antigen it recognizes has not been identified. Base qualities are not at hand, and no much larger clone is one base apart. The instrument was an Illumina HiSeq 1500. TCRdb redid the processing of the public reads, applying fastp at Q25 and MiXCR, and retained in-frame beta chains. Each CDR3 protein gets just one entry, which takes the most common genes and DNA from the rows behind it. This sample lists roughly 150,000 distinct CDR3 sequences; 23% were detected once. Around 9.9% of the sample goes to the ten largest clones. The V end loses 5 bases and the J end loses 2 bases, and a stretch of 18 bases separates them. Reading the germline V gene gives CDR1 SGHAT and CDR2 FQNNGV. The CDR3 starts with the cysteine, ends with the phenylalanine, and has 16 residues. CDR3 DNA is the only sequence kept; it has 48 bases, read in frame from the first base.

In this chain, TRBV11-2 is recombined with TRBJ2-5; no D gene call is confident. Sample: PBMCs. This TCR was recovered from a human donor in good health (CMV status not recorded). Some clones in this sample may be carry-over from other donors' samples. The CDR3 region has the sequence CASSARMPTRQETQYF. In nucleotide form, the sequence is TGTGCCAGCAGCGCCCGCATGCCGACTCGACAAGAGACCCAGTACTTC.